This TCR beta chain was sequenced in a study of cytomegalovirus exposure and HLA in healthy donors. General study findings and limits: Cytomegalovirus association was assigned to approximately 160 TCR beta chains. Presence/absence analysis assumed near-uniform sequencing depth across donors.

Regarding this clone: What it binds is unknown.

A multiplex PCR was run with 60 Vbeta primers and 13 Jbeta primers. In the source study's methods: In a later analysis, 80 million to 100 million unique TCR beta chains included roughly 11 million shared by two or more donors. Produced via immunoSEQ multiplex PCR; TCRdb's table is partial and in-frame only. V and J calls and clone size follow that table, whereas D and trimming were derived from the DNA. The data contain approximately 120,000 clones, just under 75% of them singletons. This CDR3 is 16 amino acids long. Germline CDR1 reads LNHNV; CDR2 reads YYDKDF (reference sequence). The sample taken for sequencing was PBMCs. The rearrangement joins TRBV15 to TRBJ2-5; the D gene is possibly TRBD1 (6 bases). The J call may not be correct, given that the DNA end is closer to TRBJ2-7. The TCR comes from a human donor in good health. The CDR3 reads CATSRGIPRGSYEQYF. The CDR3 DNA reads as TGTGCCACCAGCAGAGGGATCCCCAGGGGATCCTACGAGCAGTACTTC.